The next 19 T cell receptor beta chains were all read from a single sample in a study of shared clonotypes between healthy human individuals. Only in-frame clones appear in the TCRdb table, and some are missing; sequencing was by immunoSEQ multiplex PCR. This sample carries about 2.3 million clones, approximately 95% of them seen once, and the ten largest clones take roughly 0.36%. The sample consisted of naive CD4+ T cells from PBMCs. Noted subset: CD45RA+ positively selected. Receptors originate from a man younger than 30 in good health. Some clones in this sample may be carry-over from other donors' samples.

V gene TRBV6-1 combines with J gene TRBJ2-1, with 13 bases aligning to TRBD2. The CDR3 has 13 amino acids. CDR1 is MNHNS, CDR2 SASEGT, per germline. The V segment lost 6 bases and the J segment 9 bases; nucleotides outside the gene matches: 2. CDR3 sequence reads: CASRWTSGSEQFF. In DNA, the CDR3 is TGTGCCAGCAGATGGACTAGCGGGAGTGAGCAGTTCTTC.

The chain is built from TRBV9 and TRBJ2-2, with 12 bases lining up with TRBD1. The V gene's germline CDR1 is SGDLS and CDR2 YYNGEE. This CDR3 region has 15 residues. V gave up 7 bases and J gave up 5 bases; unmatched junction bases: 6. The CDR3 spells CASGDRGRRTGELFF. The CDR3 DNA sequence: TGTGCCAGCGGGGACAGGGGGCGACGGACCGGGGAGCTGTTTTTT.

In its sample, this clone was seen once. This sequence joins TRBV18 and TRBJ1-3; tentative D call: TRBD1 (6 bases). This CDR3 spans 15 amino acids. V dropped 3 bases and J dropped 2 bases, with 11 bases sitting between them. Germline CDR1 is KGHSH and CDR2 is LQKENI. CDR3 sequence (DNA): TGTGCCAGCTCACCCCAACAGGGAACTGGAAACACCATATATTTT. This codes for CASSPQQGTGNTIYF.

The J gene is TRBJ2-7, the V gene TRBV2; possibly TRBD2 for D (6 bases). The CDR3 is 15 residues long. Trimming stripped 6 bases from V and 2 bases from J, with 17 bases between. Germline CDR1 and CDR2: SNHLY and FYNNEI. The CDR3 coding sequence is TGTGCCAGCAGGCTCCTTGTGGGAGGCGCCTACGAGCAGTACTTC. It translates to CASRLLVGGAYEQYF. The complete variable domain, with remaining parts taken from reference TRBV2 and TRBJ2-7, reads EPEVTQTPSHQVTQMGQEVILRCVPISNHLYFYWYRQILGQKVEFLVSFYNNEISEKSEIFDDQFSVERPDGSNFTLKIRSTKLEDSAMYFCASRLLVGGAYEQYFGPGTRLTVT.

The V call is TRBV5-1, the J call TRBJ2-2; D is ambiguous. The V end was cut by 2 bases, the J end by 3 bases, with 11 bases between. Germline V gene data show CDR1 as SGHRS and CDR2 as YFSETQ. The CDR3 loop spans 15 amino acids. Here the CDR3 DNA reads TGCGCCAGCAGCTTTTCGACCGCGGACACCGGGGAGCTGTTTTTT. It translates to CASSFSTADTGELFF. The variable domain in full, completed from reference TRBV5-1 and TRBJ2-2, reads KAGVTQTPRYLIKTRGQQVTLSCSPISGHRSVSWYQQTPGQGLQFLFEYFSETQRNKGNFPGRFSGRQFSNSRSEMNVSTLELGDSALYLCASSFSTADTGELFFGEGSRLTVL.

The chain links TRBV11-3 to TRBJ2-3, with 7 bases identical to TRBD2. CDR1 is SGHNT, CDR2 YENEEA, per germline. V dropped 5 bases and J dropped 5; count of bases not matched to a gene: 19. The CDR3 extends over 18 amino acids. In DNA form, the CDR3 reads TGTGCCAGCAGCCCCACCGACGGGGGGTCTAGCGGCGGAGATACGCAGTATTTT. The encoded protein is CASSPTDGGSSGGDTQYF.

This chain connects TRBV7-8 to TRBJ2-7; 7 bases fit TRBD1. The CDR3 totals 15 residues. Germline V gene sequence: CDR1 SGHVS, CDR2 FQNEAQ. V shed 5 bases, J shed 3 bases, and the junction held 10 bases outside the gene matches. CDR3 in DNA: TGTGCCAGCAGCCCCCCCTACCCAGGGGGCTACGAGCAGTACTTC. It yields the protein CASSPPYPGGYEQYF.

J is TRBJ2-1 and V is TRBV5-4; 8 nucleotides match TRBD1. The V and J ends lost 0 bases and 8 bases, in that order; junction bases with no gene match: 7. CDR1 is SGHNT and CDR2 is YYREEE in the germline V gene (reference sequence). This CDR3 has 15 residues. The CDR3, as DNA: TGTGCCAGCAGCTTGGGGCTGACAGGGGTAGATGAGCAGTTCTTC. Its translation is CASSLGLTGVDEQFF.

The chain combines TRBV27 with TRBJ2-7; 10 bases fit TRBD2. The germline gives CDR1 MNHEY, CDR2 SMNVEV (reference sequence). V was clipped by 5 bases and J by 3 bases; unmatched bases: 10. This CDR3 spans 16 amino acids. The CDR3 spells CASSPDPSGSNYEQYF. The CDR3 bases are TGTGCCAGCAGTCCCGATCCTAGCGGGAGTAACTACGAGCAGTACTTC.

This clone has a handful of counts. The chain recombines TRBV21-1 with TRBJ1-1; the table's D call, TRBD1, was not checked against the DNA. TRBV21-1 is a known pseudogene. The CDR3 length is 14 residues. CDR3 in DNA: TGTGCCAGCAGCCCCAGGAGACAGGGCACTGAAGCTTTCTTT. It yields the protein CASSPRRQGTEAFF.

The chain links TRBV28 to TRBJ2-6, with D unresolved. This CDR3 is built from 16 residues. Trimming removed 2 bases from V and 1 base from J, with 9 bases in between. Germline CDR1 reads MDHEN; CDR2 reads SYDVKM. CDR3 region: CASSLNPFSGANVLTF. In nucleotides, the CDR3 is TGTGCCAGCAGTTTAAACCCCTTTTCTGGGGCCAACGTCCTGACTTTC.

The genes are TRBV29-1 and TRBJ1-3; D is ambiguous. The CDR3 consists of 12 residues. In germline, CDR1 is SQVTM, CDR2 ANQGSEA. V dropped 2 bases and J dropped 8 bases, with 10 bases sitting between them. CDR3 DNA: TGCAGCGTTGAAATCGCCCGCGACACCATATATTTT. It yields the protein CSVEIARDTIYF. The entire variable domain, with the rest obtained from reference TRBV29-1 and TRBJ1-3, is as follows: SAVISQKPSRDICQRGTSLTIQCQVDSQVTMMFWYRQQPGQSLTLIATANQGSEATYESGFVIDKFPISRPNLTFSTLTVSNMSPEDSSIYLCSVEIARDTIYFGEGSWLTVV.

V gene TRBV28 combines with J gene TRBJ2-7; the match to TRBD1 covers 8 bases. The germline gives CDR1 MDHEN, CDR2 SYDVKM. CDR3 length: 12 residues. V gave up 8 bases and J gave up 3 bases; unmatched junction bases: 3. The CDR3 bases are TGTGCCAGCGGGACAGGAAACTACGAGCAGTACTTC. Encoded protein: CASGTGNYEQYF.

The chain carries TRBV28 and TRBJ2-7; D unresolved. The CDR3 runs 11 residues. From germline, CDR1 is MDHEN and CDR2 SYDVKM. The V end was cut by 10 bases, the J end by 1 base, with 8 bases between. DNA of the CDR3: TGTGCCACGGGCCCTTCCTACGAGCAGTACTTC. This encodes CATGPSYEQYF.

J is TRBJ1-5 and V is TRBV6-1; D may be TRBD1 (5 bases). Trimming pared 0 bases from V and 3 bases from J, leaving 15 bases between. The germline CDR1 and CDR2 sequences are MNHNS and SASEGT. The CDR3 extends over 17 amino acids. The CDR3 DNA sequence: TGTGCCAGCAGTGAAGCCCTCGCAGGGATTTACAATCAGCCCCAGCATTTT. Protein product: CASSEALAGIYNQPQHF.

This chain links TRBV5-3 with TRBJ2-2, with D unclear. TRBV5-3 is placed among ORFs of uncertain function. CDR3 size: 16 residues. V lost 6 bases and J 2 bases, leaving 17 bases between the germline ends. CDR3 region: CARTQEWWDNTGELFF. For the CDR3, the DNA is TGTGCCAGAACCCAGGAATGGTGGGATAACACCGGGGAGCTGTTTTTT.

This chain uses TRBV28 with TRBJ2-7; D may be TRBD1 (5 bases). The CDR3 spans 13 residues. The V gene's germline CDR1 is MDHEN and CDR2 SYDVKM. V lost 4 bases and J 6 bases, leaving 13 bases between the germline ends. The DNA of the CDR3 is TGTGCCAGCAGTTCAGACATGGGGCGCGAGCAGTACTTC. Residues: CASSSDMGREQYF.

The chain couples TRBV6-4 to TRBJ2-1, with D possibly TRBD2 on 5 matching bases. V was trimmed by 5 bases and J by 4 bases, leaving 15 bases between them. The CDR3 totals 15 residues. Germline V gives CDR1 MRHNA, CDR2 SNTAGT. This CDR3 reads CASSIGSHLYNEQFF. The CDR3 nucleotides read TGTGCCAGCAGTATAGGGAGCCACCTGTACAATGAGCAGTTCTTC.

The chain uses TRBV2 and TRBJ1-2; no clear D. Germline V CDR1 and CDR2: SNHLY, FYNNEI. V lost 7 bases and J lost 4, with 13 bases in between. The CDR3 is 13 residues long. CDR3 region: CASTLTPTYGYTF. The CDR3 region has the DNA TGTGCCAGCACACTAACACCCACCTATGGCTACACCTTC.